This TCR beta chain derives from a study of shared T cell receptors in the human thymus. Per germline, CDR1 MNHNS and CDR2 SASEGT. This CDR3 has 14 amino acids. V dropped 10 bases and J dropped 5 bases, with 21 bases sitting between them. Assay used: immunoSEQ multiplex PCR; TCRdb lists only in-frame clones, some missing. Of 550,000 to 800,000 clones in the sample, approximately 85% were seen once. These data were likewise used in another study, on human thymus T cells.

Source material: thymocytes. This TCR was recovered from a girl less than two years old with a congenital heart defect. The V call is TRBV6-1, the J call TRBJ2-7, with D possibly TRBD1 on 5 matching bases. CDR3 DNA: TGTGCCACCATAGAAACCGCGACAGTACACGAGCAGTACTTC. This sequence encodes CATIETATVHEQYF.